This T cell receptor (beta chain) was captured in a study of shared clonotypes between healthy human individuals. Profiling relied on immunoSEQ multiplex PCR, and the TCRdb table lists in-frame clones only, not all of them. The sample lists under 600,000 clones, roughly 79% occurring once. Germline V gives CDR1 SGHTA, CDR2 FQGNSA. V was pared by 5 bases and J by 1 base, with 18 bases between. This CDR3 spans 16 amino acids. This clone was counted between two and nine times. The chain uses TRBV7-2 and TRBJ2-7, with D maybe TRBD1 (6 bases). Sequencing was done on a sample of PBMCs. This TCR was recovered from a woman aged 40 to 50 in good health. Some clones in this sample may be carry-over from other donors' samples. CDR3 nucleotide sequence: TGTGCCAGCAGCCCGTCGCGGACAGTCGGATCCTACGAGCAGTACTTC. This encodes CASSPSRTVGSYEQYF.